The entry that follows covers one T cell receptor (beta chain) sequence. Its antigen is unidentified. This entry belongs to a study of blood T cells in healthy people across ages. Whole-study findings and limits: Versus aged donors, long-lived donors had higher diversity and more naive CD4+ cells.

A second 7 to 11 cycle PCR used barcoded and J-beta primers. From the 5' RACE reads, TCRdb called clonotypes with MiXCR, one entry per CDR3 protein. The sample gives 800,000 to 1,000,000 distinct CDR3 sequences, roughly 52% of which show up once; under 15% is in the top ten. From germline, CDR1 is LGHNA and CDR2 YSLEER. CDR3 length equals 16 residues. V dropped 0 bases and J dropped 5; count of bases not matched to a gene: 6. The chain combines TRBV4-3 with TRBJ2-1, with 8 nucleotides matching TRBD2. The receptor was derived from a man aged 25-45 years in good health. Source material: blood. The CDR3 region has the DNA TGCGCCAGCAGCCAAGAGCCAGGACTAGCCGACAATGAGCAGTTCTTC. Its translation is CASSQEPGLADNEQFF.